This is a list of T cell receptor beta chains from one sample in a study of blood T cells in healthy people across ages. Each CDR3 protein gets one entry after TCRdb re-called the 5' RACE reads with MiXCR. Of some 1.7 million distinct CDR3 sequences listed, 25% to 30% are singletons. The sequencing sample was made of blood. The receptors originated from a woman aged 25 to 39 in good health. The CDR3 runs from the conserved cysteine through the conserved F or W. A D gene is named only where the DNA matches it firmly. Only some rows state a clone size, as once, few, many or a class for expanded clones.

TRBV3-1	TRBJ2-1	TRBD1	.	TGTGCCAGCAGCCAAGCCCTCGGACCAGGGGGCTTTTTCAATGAGCAGTTCTTC	CASSQALGPGGFFNEQFF
TRBV12-3/TRBV12-4	TRBJ1-1	.	many	TGTGCCAGCAGTTTCCAGTTGAACACTGAAGCTTTCTTT	CASSFQLNTEAFF
TRBV14	TRBJ2-1	.	.	TGTGCCAGCAGCCAAGATCTCGGGAGACTGAAGGAGACCCAGTTCTTC	CASSQDLGRLKETQFF
TRBV12-3/TRBV12-4	TRBJ2-5	TRBD2	many	TGTGCCTCTGGGGCGGGGGGGCCGGAGACCCAGTACTTC	CASGAGGPETQYF
TRBV7-2	TRBJ2-3	TRBD2	many	TGTGCCAGCAGCTTAGGACTAGCGGGAGGCCTCACAGATACGCAGTATTTT	CASSLGLAGGLTDTQYF
TRBV7-9	TRBJ1-2	.	.	TGTGCCCCCAGCGGGGACGGAGGCTACACCTTC	CAPSGDGGYTF
TRBV18	TRBJ2-5	TRBD2	many	TGTGCCAGCTCACCTCCTAGCGGGAGTTCGGCTGAGACCCAGTACTTC	CASSPPSGSSAETQYF
TRBV29-1	TRBJ1-1	TRBD1	.	TGCAGCGTTCGACAGGGTGGGGAGACTGAAGCTTTCTTT	CSVRQGGETEAFF
TRBV20-1	TRBJ1-5	.	.	TGCGGTGCTAGCACGGGGATGGAGAATCAGCCCCAGCATTTT	CGASTGMENQPQHF
TRBV7-6	TRBJ2-3	TRBD2	few	TGTGCCAGCAGCCCGCCTCTAGCGGGAGAACCTCTTCCAGATACGCAGTATTTT	CASSPPLAGEPLPDTQYF
TRBV12-3/TRBV12-4	TRBJ2-4	.	many	TGTGCCAGCAGTTTGAACAGCGGCAAAAACATTCAGTACTTC	CASSLNSGKNIQYF
TRBV28	TRBJ2-1	.	few	TGTGCCAGCAGTTTAGTGGGGGGGGCCTTTTATGAGCAGTTCTTC	CASSLVGGAFYEQFF
TRBV5-1	TRBJ2-1	.	few	TGCGCCAGCAGCTTGGGATCGATTTCGGTAGCCTCCTACAATGAGCAGTTCTTC	CASSLGSISVASYNEQFF
TRBV7-9	TRBJ2-7	.	once	TGTGCCAGCAGCCACGGGGCTAGGGGGGCATACTCCTACGAGCAGTACTTC	CASSHGARGAYSYEQYF
TRBV6-2/TRBV6-3	TRBJ2-7	.	.	TGTGCCAGCAGTTATTCTCGAAAGGTGCGATCCTACGAGCAGTACTTC	CASSYSRKVRSYEQYF
TRBV7-9	TRBJ2-7	.	many	TGTGCCAGCAGCCTATCAATCCGGATTGACGAGCAGTACTTC	CASSLSIRIDEQYF
TRBV4-3	TRBJ1-4	.	many	TGCGCCAGCAGCCCCCGGCCAGGGGACGAAAAACTGTTTTTT	CASSPRPGDEKLFF
TRBV12-3/TRBV12-4	TRBJ2-7	.	few	TGTGCCAGCAGTTTTTGGGGGGCGTCTTACGAGCAGTACTTC	CASSFWGASYEQYF
TRBV7-2	TRBJ2-7	TRBD2	.	TGTGCCAACAGCTTCGTGGCTAGCGGGAGGGCCGTGGGGATAAAGCAGTACTTC	CANSFVASGRAVGIKQYF
TRBV13	TRBJ2-6	.	many	TGTGCCAGCAGCCCACAGGGCACTGGGGCCAACGTCCTGACTTTC	CASSPQGTGANVLTF
TRBV7-2	TRBJ2-1	TRBD2	.	TGTGCCAGCAGCGTTACTAGCGTTAGTGAGCAGTTCTTC	CASSVTSVSEQFF
TRBV5-1	TRBJ2-1	.	few	TGCGCCAGCAGCTCGGCGATGGCCCGATCCTACAATGAGCAGTTCTTC	CASSSAMARSYNEQFF
TRBV29-1	TRBJ1-1	.	few	TGCAGCCTTGAAATGAACACTGAAGCTTTCTTT	CSLEMNTEAFF
TRBV9	TRBJ2-5	TRBD2	many	TGTGCCAGCAGCGGGGGGACTAGCGGGCAAGAGACCCAGTACTTC	CASSGGTSGQETQYF
TRBV6-6	TRBJ2-1	TRBD2	few	TGTGCCTCGCTAGAGGGACTAGCGGGAGGGGATGAGCAGTTCTTC	CASLEGLAGGDEQFF